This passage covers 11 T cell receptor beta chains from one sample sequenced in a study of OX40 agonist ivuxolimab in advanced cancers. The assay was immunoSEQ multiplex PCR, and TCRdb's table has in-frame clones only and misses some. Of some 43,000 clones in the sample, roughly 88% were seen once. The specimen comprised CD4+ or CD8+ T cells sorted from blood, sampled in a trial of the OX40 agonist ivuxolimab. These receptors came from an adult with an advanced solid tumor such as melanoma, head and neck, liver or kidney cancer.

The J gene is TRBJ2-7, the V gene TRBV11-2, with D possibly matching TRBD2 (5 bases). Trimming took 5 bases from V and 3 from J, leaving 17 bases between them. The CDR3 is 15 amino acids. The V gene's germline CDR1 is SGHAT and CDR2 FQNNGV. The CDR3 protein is CASSPEVFLYYEQYF. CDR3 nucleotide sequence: TGTGCCAGCAGCCCGGAGGTCTTTCTATACTACGAGCAGTACTTC.

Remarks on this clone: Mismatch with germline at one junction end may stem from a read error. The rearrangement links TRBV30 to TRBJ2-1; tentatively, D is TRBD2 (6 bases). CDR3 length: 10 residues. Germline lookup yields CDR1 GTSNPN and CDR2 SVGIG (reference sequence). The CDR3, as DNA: TGTGCCGGGAGGAGGGATGAGCAGTTCTTC. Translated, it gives CAGRRDEQFF.

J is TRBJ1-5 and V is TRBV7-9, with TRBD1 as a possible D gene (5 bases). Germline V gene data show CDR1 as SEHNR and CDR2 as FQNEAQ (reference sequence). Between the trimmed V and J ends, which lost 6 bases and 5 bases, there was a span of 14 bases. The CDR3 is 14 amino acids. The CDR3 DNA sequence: TGTGCCAGCAGAGGGGACGTCAAAGATCAGCCCCAGCATTTT. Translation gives CASRGDVKDQPQHF. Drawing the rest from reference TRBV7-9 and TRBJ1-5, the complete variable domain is DTGVSQNPRHKITKRGQNVTFRCDPISEHNRLYWYRQTLGQGPEFLTYFQNEAQLEKSRLLSDRFSAERPKGSFSTLEIQRTEQGDSAMYLCASRGDVKDQPQHFGDGTRLSIL.

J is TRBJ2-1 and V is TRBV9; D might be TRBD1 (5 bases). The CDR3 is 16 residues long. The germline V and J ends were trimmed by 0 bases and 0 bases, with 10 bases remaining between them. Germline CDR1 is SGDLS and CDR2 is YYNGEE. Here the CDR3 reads CASSVAGRNSYNEQFF. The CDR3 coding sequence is TGTGCCAGCAGCGTAGCAGGGCGGAACTCCTACAATGAGCAGTTCTTC.

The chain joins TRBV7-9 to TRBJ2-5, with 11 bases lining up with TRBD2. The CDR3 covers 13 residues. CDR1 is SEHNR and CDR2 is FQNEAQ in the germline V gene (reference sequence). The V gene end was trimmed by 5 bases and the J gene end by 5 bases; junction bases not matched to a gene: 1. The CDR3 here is CASSRTSGETQYF. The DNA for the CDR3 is TGTGCCAGCAGCCGGACTAGCGGGGAGACCCAGTACTTC.

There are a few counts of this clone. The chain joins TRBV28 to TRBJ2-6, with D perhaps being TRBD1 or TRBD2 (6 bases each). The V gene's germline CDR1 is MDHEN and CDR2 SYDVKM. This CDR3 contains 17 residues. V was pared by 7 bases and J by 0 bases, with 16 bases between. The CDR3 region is CASKSGGRGSGANVLTF. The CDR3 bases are TGTGCCAGCAAGTCTGGGGGGCGGGGCTCTGGGGCCAACGTCCTGACTTTC.

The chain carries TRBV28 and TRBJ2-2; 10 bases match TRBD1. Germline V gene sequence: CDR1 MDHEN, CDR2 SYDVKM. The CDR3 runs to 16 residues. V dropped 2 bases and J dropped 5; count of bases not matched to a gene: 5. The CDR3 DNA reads TGTGCCAGCAGTTTAGCGGGACAGGGGAGGACCGGGGAGCTGTTTTTT. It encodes CASSLAGQGRTGELFF.

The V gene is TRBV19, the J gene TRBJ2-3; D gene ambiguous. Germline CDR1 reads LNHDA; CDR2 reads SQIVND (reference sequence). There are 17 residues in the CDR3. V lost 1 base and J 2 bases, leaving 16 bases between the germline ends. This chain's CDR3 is CASSIGARRQATDTQYF. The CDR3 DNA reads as TGTGCCAGTAGTATAGGTGCCCGTCGACAAGCCACAGATACGCAGTATTTT.

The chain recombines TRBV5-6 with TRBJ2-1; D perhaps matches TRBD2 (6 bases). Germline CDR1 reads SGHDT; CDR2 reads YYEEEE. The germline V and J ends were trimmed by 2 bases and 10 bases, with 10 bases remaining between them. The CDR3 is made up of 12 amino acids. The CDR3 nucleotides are TGTGCCAGCAGCTTCTATGGAGGGGAGCAGTTCTTC. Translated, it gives CASSFYGGEQFF.

The CDR3 region has the DNA TGTGCCAGCCCGAAGGTAGGGCCCATGGACACCGGGGAGCTGTTTTTT. This encodes CASPKVGPMDTGELFF. The chain couples TRBV7-9 to TRBJ2-2; D is ambiguous. Trimming stripped 8 bases from V and 3 bases from J, with 19 bases between. The germline V gene encodes CDR1 SEHNR and CDR2 FQNEAQ (reference sequence). This CDR3 region has 16 residues.

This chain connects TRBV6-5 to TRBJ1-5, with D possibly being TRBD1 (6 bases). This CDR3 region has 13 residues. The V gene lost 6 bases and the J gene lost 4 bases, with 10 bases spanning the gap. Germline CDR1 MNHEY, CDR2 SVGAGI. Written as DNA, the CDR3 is TGTGCCAGCAGCCGGACAGTTAATCAGCCCCAGCATTTT. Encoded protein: CASSRTVNQPQHF.